Included here is one T cell receptor beta chain sequence, with context. Its antigen is not known. These data come from a study of post-analysis software for immune sequencing data. About the study: Patients with relapsing-remitting, secondary progressive and progressive-relapsing multiple sclerosis courses were all represented. Findings and caveats of the study: Normalized Chao1 diversity was significantly lower in multiple sclerosis patients than in controls. Relative to controls, patients had five TRBV segments at higher frequency, with TRBV5-6, TRBV5-1 and TRBV20-1 among these.

TCR beta cDNA libraries included unique molecular identifiers. TCRdb re-called the PCR reads through MiXCR, storing one row per CDR3 protein. The sample lists about 380,000 distinct CDR3 sequences; roughly 38% were seen once. This CDR3 is 13 amino acids long. Trimming shortened V by 6 bases and J by 1 base, and 9 bases separated the two germline ends. Germline CDR1 reads LNHDA; CDR2 reads SQIVND (reference sequence). The source is a girl aged 10 to 17 with multiple sclerosis. The sample taken for sequencing was blood. The chain uses TRBV19 and TRBJ1-1; TRBD1 is a possible D gene (5 bases). The chain's CDR3 is CASRLGTNTEAFF. The CDR3 DNA is TGTGCCAGTAGACTCGGGACGAACACTGAAGCTTTCTTT.